A selection of T cell receptor beta chains follows, all from one sample in a study of healthy donors' naive CD4 and CD8 T cells. MiXCR, run by TCRdb on the reads, gives a single entry per CDR3 protein. The sample lists about 200,000 distinct CDR3 sequences, around 70% occurring once. The sequenced sample was naive CD4+ and CD8+ T cells sorted from blood, pooled from several donors. These receptors all stem from a pool of human donors in good health; the sample pools cells from several healthy donors. CDR3s include the opening cysteine and the closing phenylalanine or tryptophan. Fields, in order: clone size, D gene, J gene, V gene, CDR3 protein, CDR3 DNA. A D gene is named only where the DNA matches it firmly. Size is omitted from some rows. Given values are once, few, many or a class for expanded clones.

>.|.|TRBJ2-3|TRBV18
CASSPSGMVTQYF
TGTGCCAGCTCACCATCGGGGATGGTGACGCAGTATTTT
>few|TRBD2|TRBJ2-1|TRBV14
CASSQETSGRSYNEQFF
TGTGCCAGCAGCCAAGAAACTAGCGGGAGGTCCTACAATGAGCAGTTCTTC
>.|.|TRBJ1-5|TRBV6-2/TRBV6-3
CASSRTSYSNQPQHF
TGTGCCAGCAGTCGGACCTCTTATAGCAATCAGCCCCAGCATTTT
>.|TRBD2|TRBJ2-5|TRBV29-1
CSVVAGGPETQYF
TGCAGCGTTGTAGCGGGAGGGCCGGAGACCCAGTACTTC
>.|.|TRBJ1-1|TRBV28
CASSPGRRNTEAFF
TGTGCCAGCAGTCCGGGCAGAAGAAACACTGAAGCTTTCTTT
>.|TRBD1|TRBJ2-7|TRBV5-4
CASRYGTVSYEQYF
TGTGCCAGCAGGTACGGGACAGTCTCCTACGAGCAGTACTTC
>.|.|TRBJ2-7|TRBV19
CASSMGRSSYEQYF
TGTGCCAGTAGTATGGGACGGAGCTCCTACGAGCAGTACTTC
>.|.|TRBJ2-1|TRBV29-1
CSGGREEQFF
TGCAGCGGAGGTCGGGAGGAGCAGTTCTTC
>once|.|TRBJ1-1|TRBV27
CASSLSLPPTTEAFF
TGTGCCAGCAGTTTATCCCTCCCGCCCACCACTGAAGCTTTCTTT
>.|.|TRBJ2-1|TRBV6-6
CASSYSVGLAYNEQFF
TGTGCCAGCAGTTACTCCGTGGGGCTAGCGTACAATGAGCAGTTCTTC
>.|TRBD1|TRBJ2-1|TRBV19
CASRGQGFYNEQFF
TGTGCCAGTAGGGGACAGGGTTTCTACAATGAGCAGTTCTTC
>.|.|TRBJ1-1|TRBV11-1
CASSLAWETFF
TGTGCCAGCAGCTTAGCGTGGGAGACTTTCTTT
>.|TRBD1|TRBJ2-1|TRBV10-3
CAIKSGTGGDWDEQFF
TGTGCCATCAAGTCCGGGACAGGGGGCGACTGGGATGAGCAGTTCTTC
>.|TRBD2|TRBJ2-3|TRBV5-4
CASSLEGLAGADTQYF
TGTGCCAGCAGCTTGGAGGGACTAGCGGGGGCAGATACGCAGTATTTT
>.|.|TRBJ1-2|TRBV10-3
CAISDSRTGYGYTF
TGTGCCATCAGTGATTCCAGAACCGGCTATGGCTACACCTTC
>.|.|TRBJ2-7|TRBV10-3
CAISEGGNRGYEQYF
TGTGCCATCAGTGAGGGCGGGAATAGAGGGTACGAGCAGTACTTC
>.|.|TRBJ2-1|TRBV29-1
CSVASYNEQFF
TGCAGCGTTGCTTCCTACAATGAGCAGTTCTTC
>.|.|TRBJ1-1|TRBV19
CASSIARRQADTEAFF
TGTGCCAGTAGTATAGCCCGGAGACAAGCGGACACTGAAGCTTTCTTT
>.|.|TRBJ2-1|TRBV12-3/TRBV12-4
CASSLVGDGEQFF
TGTGCCAGCAGTTTAGTAGGGGATGGTGAGCAGTTCTTC
>.|TRBD1|TRBJ1-5|TRBV20-1
CSARIDRANQPQHF
TGCAGTGCTAGAATAGACAGGGCTAATCAGCCCCAGCATTTT
>.|TRBD1|TRBJ2-1|TRBV7-9
CASSLLGQGTDEQFF
TGTGCCAGCAGCTTATTGGGACAGGGAACAGATGAGCAGTTCTTC
>few|TRBD2|TRBJ2-2|TRBV29-1
CSVFGLGANGELFF
TGCAGCGTTTTTGGACTAGGAGCTAACGGGGAGCTGTTTTTT
>.|TRBD2|TRBJ2-7|TRBV20-1
CSARDGRGVYEQYF
TGCAGTGCTAGAGATGGGAGGGGAGTCTACGAGCAGTACTTC
>.|TRBD2|TRBJ2-1|TRBV12-3/TRBV12-4
CASSLRPLAAVLYNEQFF
TGTGCCAGCAGTTTACGTCCACTAGCGGCAGTTCTTTACAATGAGCAGTTCTTC
>.|.|TRBJ1-2|TRBV29-1
CSVEVRPYGYTF
TGCAGCGTTGAGGTCAGACCCTATGGCTACACCTTC
>.|TRBD2|TRBJ2-5|TRBV12-3/TRBV12-4
CASSLGGLAGGETQYF
TGTGCCAGCAGTTTAGGGGGACTAGCGGGAGGAGAGACCCAGTACTTC
>.|TRBD2|TRBJ2-3|TRBV29-1
CSVDSLRGSGTDTQYF
TGCAGCGTTGACTCCCTACGCGGGAGCGGCACAGATACGCAGTATTTT
>.|TRBD1|TRBJ2-1|TRBV30
CAWTLRDRGYNEQFF
TGTGCCTGGACACTCCGGGACAGGGGTTACAATGAGCAGTTCTTC
>.|.|TRBJ1-5|TRBV12-5
CASGTMQGGGQPQHF
TGTGCTAGTGGTACTATGCAGGGAGGAGGTCAGCCCCAGCATTTT
>once|.|TRBJ2-1|TRBV5-1
CASSYPANEQFF
TGCGCCAGCAGCTACCCGGCCAATGAGCAGTTCTTC
>.|.|TRBJ1-1|TRBV6-5
CASSHNSPYTEAFF
TGTGCCAGCAGTCATAATTCCCCCTACACTGAAGCTTTCTTT
>.|TRBD1|TRBJ2-7|TRBV6-5
CASSEDRVGEQYF
TGTGCCAGCAGTGAGGACAGGGTCGGCGAGCAGTACTTC
>.|.|TRBJ2-1|TRBV11-2
CASSDGPGSYNEQFF
TGTGCCAGCAGCGACGGACCTGGGTCCTACAATGAGCAGTTCTTC
>.|.|TRBJ2-2|TRBV19
CASSWLAGTNTGELFF
TGTGCCAGTAGTTGGTTGGCGGGTACGAACACTGGGGAGCTGTTTTTT
>.|TRBD2|TRBJ2-7|TRBV12-3/TRBV12-4
CASSRPTSPPFYEQYF
TGTGCCAGCAGCCGTCCGACTAGCCCACCATTCTACGAGCAGTACTTC
>.|.|TRBJ2-3|TRBV24-1
CATLWGILRTDTQYF
TGTGCCACCCTCTGGGGAATACTGAGGACAGATACGCAGTATTTT
>.|TRBD1|TRBJ1-5|TRBV6-2/TRBV6-3
CASSWDRDNQPQHF
TGTGCCAGCAGCTGGGACAGGGACAATCAGCCCCAGCATTTT
>.|TRBD1|TRBJ1-1|TRBV6-2/TRBV6-3
CASSRLQGSGTEAFF
TGTGCCAGCAGCCGATTACAGGGGTCTGGCACTGAAGCTTTCTTT
>.|.|TRBJ2-2|TRBV5-1
CASSLLQPNTGELFF
TGCGCCAGCAGCTTGTTACAGCCTAACACCGGGGAGCTGTTTTTT
>.|TRBD2|TRBJ2-3|TRBV27
CASTTLGLAGVRADTQYF
TGTGCCAGCACGACCCTGGGACTAGCGGGAGTGAGGGCAGATACGCAGTATTTT
>.|.|TRBJ1-6|TRBV29-1
CSVRLGGDGFSSYNSPLHF
TGCAGCGTTAGGCTCGGGGGTGACGGTTTTAGCTCCTATAATTCACCCCTCCACTTT
>few|TRBD2|TRBJ2-7|TRBV5-5
CASSLVPRGGVQPASGSYEQYF
TGTGCCAGCAGCTTGGTGCCGCGTGGTGGCGTCCAACCCGCTAGCGGGTCCTACGAGCAGTACTTC
>.|.|TRBJ2-7|TRBV29-1
CSGRPLYEQYF
TGCAGCGGACGACCTCTCTACGAGCAGTACTTC
>.|.|TRBJ1-1|TRBV29-1
CSVLLGNTEAFF
TGCAGCGTCCTGCTTGGGAACACTGAAGCTTTCTTT
>few|TRBD2|TRBJ2-1|TRBV12-3/TRBV12-4
CASSPGLAANEQFF
TGTGCCAGCAGCCCGGGACTAGCGGCGAATGAGCAGTTCTTC
>few|TRBD1|TRBJ2-7|TRBV11-1
CASSFRTGGIIYEQYF
TGTGCCAGCAGCTTCCGGACAGGGGGGATAATCTACGAGCAGTACTTC
>.|.|TRBJ1-1|TRBV20-1
CRAGDTEAFF
TGCAGGGCGGGGGACACTGAAGCTTTCTTT
>.|.|TRBJ2-2|TRBV27
CASRGGGNRELFF
TGTGCCAGCAGAGGTGGAGGGAACCGGGAGCTGTTTTTT
>.|.|TRBJ2-7|TRBV30
CAWSGSASYEQYF
TGTGCCTGGAGTGGGTCCGCCTCCTACGAGCAGTACTTC
>.|.|TRBJ2-5|TRBV19
CASSIGASYQETQYF
TGTGCCAGTAGTATAGGGGCCTCGTACCAAGAGACCCAGTACTTC
>few|.|TRBJ2-1|TRBV5-5
CASSSESYNEQFF
TGTGCCAGCAGTAGCGAATCCTACAATGAGCAGTTCTTC
>once|TRBD1|TRBJ2-7|TRBV20-1
CSAREQGAGEQYF
TGCAGTGCTAGAGAACAGGGGGCGGGCGAGCAGTACTTC
>.|TRBD1|TRBJ1-1|TRBV19
CASSTFTGDTEAFF
TGTGCCAGTAGTACCTTTACAGGGGACACTGAAGCTTTCTTT
>few|.|TRBJ2-7|TRBV21-1
CASSNRDLSSYEQYF
TGTGCCAGCAGCAACCGGGACCTAAGCTCCTACGAGCAGTACTTC
>.|.|TRBJ1-4|TRBV7-8
CASSRTRNNEKLFF
TGTGCCAGCAGCCGAACTCGGAATAATGAAAAACTGTTTTTT
>.|.|TRBJ1-1|TRBV12-3/TRBV12-4
CASSLSLKGYTEAFF
TGTGCCAGCAGTTTATCGCTTAAAGGCTATACTGAAGCTTTCTTT
>.|TRBD2|TRBJ2-1|TRBV5-1
CASSLTSGSYNEQFF
TGTGCCAGCAGCCTCACTAGCGGCTCATACAATGAGCAGTTCTTC
>.|TRBD1|TRBJ2-7|TRBV6-5
CASSYSQGAASYEQYF
TGTGCCAGCAGTTACTCACAGGGGGCCGCCTCCTACGAGCAGTACTTC
>.|.|TRBJ1-5|TRBV19
CASTMREVRAYNQPQHF
TGTGCCAGTACCATGAGGGAGGTCCGAGCCTATAATCAGCCCCAGCATTTT